This passage covers 26 T cell receptor beta chains from one sample sequenced in a study of cytomegalovirus exposure and HLA in healthy donors. Both 60 Vbeta primers and 13 Jbeta primers went into the PCR. Repertoires were generated with immunoSEQ multiplex PCR, while TCRdb's copy carries only in-frame clones and drops some. Of around 210,000 clones listed, 70% to 90% are singletons. Specimen: PBMCs. The origin of the receptors is a girl aged 2 to 9 in good health and CMV-seronegative.

The chain joins TRBV7-6 to TRBJ2-5; 8 bases fit TRBD2. Germline values: CDR1 SGHVS, CDR2 FNYEAQ. The CDR3 length is 14 residues. Trimming cost V 5 bases and J 5 bases; bases outside gene matches: 7. Here the CDR3 DNA reads TGTGCCAGCAGCGGAAGCGGGGGAACGGAGACCCAGTACTTC. Encoded protein: CASSGSGGTETQYF.

This chain uses TRBV19 with TRBJ2-7, with 9 nucleotides matching TRBD1. This CDR3 comprises 15 residues. Trimming at V came to 5 bases and at J to 6 bases, leaving 11 bases not matched to a gene. CDR1 LNHDA and CDR2 SQIVND come from the germline V gene (reference sequence). The CDR3 spells CASSPTAGQGREQYF. CDR3 nucleotide sequence: TGTGCCAGTAGTCCGACCGCCGGACAGGGGCGCGAGCAGTACTTC. Full variable domain (rest looked up from reference TRBV19 and TRBJ2-7): DGGITQSPKYLFRKEGQNVTLSCEQNLNHDAMYWYRQDPGQGLRLIYYSQIVNDFQKGDIAEGYSVSREKKESFPLTVTSAQKNPTAFYLCASSPTAGQGREQYFGPGTRLTVT.

The chain employs TRBV9 and TRBJ1-2, with 8 bases identical to TRBD1. Germline lookup yields CDR1 SGDLS and CDR2 YYNGEE. The CDR3 extends over 14 amino acids. J was trimmed by 4 bases and V by 4 bases; bases with no gene match: 6. The CDR3 DNA reads as TGTGCCAGCAGCCCCGGACAGGGCCCCTATGGCTACACCTTC. Its translation is CASSPGQGPYGYTF.

This chain uses TRBV7-6 with TRBJ1-5, with 7 bases matching TRBD1. The CDR3 has 14 amino acids. Looked up from germline, CDR1 is SGHVS and CDR2 is FNYEAQ. The V gene end was trimmed by 6 bases and the J gene end by 3 bases; junction bases not matched to a gene: 5. The CDR3 region is CASRPDRINQPQHF. The CDR3 DNA sequence: TGTGCCAGCAGACCGGACAGGATCAATCAGCCCCAGCATTTT.

The chain carries TRBV11-2 and TRBJ1-1; weak D call: TRBD1 (6 bases). The germline V gene encodes CDR1 SGHAT and CDR2 FQNNGV. The germline V and J ends were trimmed by 8 bases and 0 bases, with 13 bases remaining between them. The CDR3 totals 14 residues. CDR3 in amino acids: CASGRGGLNTEAFF. Here the CDR3 DNA reads TGTGCCAGCGGACGAGGGGGACTGAACACTGAAGCTTTCTTT. The whole variable domain, remainder taken from reference TRBV11-2 and TRBJ1-1, is EAGVAQSPRYKIIEKRQSVAFWCNPISGHATLYWYQQILGQGPKLLIQFQNNGVVDDSQLPKDRFSAERLKGVDSTLKIQPAKLEDSAVYLCASGRGGLNTEAFFGQGTRLTVV.

The genes are TRBV10-1 and TRBJ1-3; D remains unclear. The V gene's germline CDR1 is WNHNN and CDR2 SYGVQD (reference sequence). The CDR3 runs to 13 residues. The germline V and J ends were trimmed by 4 bases and 0 bases, with 4 bases remaining between them. The CDR3 DNA follows: TGCGCCAGCAGTGGCGTCTCTGGAAACACCATATATTTT. Its translation: CASSGVSGNTIYF.

V is TRBV10-3 and J is TRBJ2-1, with 8 positions matching TRBD2. Trimming at V came to 10 bases and at J to 0 bases, leaving 11 bases not matched to a gene. The CDR3 covers 16 residues. CDR1 is ENHRY and CDR2 is SYGVKD in the germline V gene. CDR3 DNA: TGTGCCAGCCTCGGACTAGCCCCAAGCTCCTACAATGAGCAGTTCTTC. Amino acids: CASLGLAPSSYNEQFF.

The chain couples TRBV4-1 to TRBJ1-2; D perhaps matches TRBD1 (6 bases). The V end was cut by 8 bases, the J end by 4 bases, with 20 bases between. CDR3 size: 15 residues. Germline V CDR1 and CDR2: MGHRA, YSYEKL. The CDR3 is CASGGGGEVVYGYTF. CDR3 bases: TGCGCCAGCGGGGGCGGGGGGGAAGTGGTCTATGGCTACACCTTC.

As for this clone: The junction does not match germline at one end; this may be a read error. The chain uses TRBV7-9 and TRBJ2-1; 14 bases line up with TRBD2. The CDR3 extends over 18 amino acids. CDR1 is SEHNR, CDR2 FQNEAQ, per germline (reference sequence). The CDR3 here is CSSSARTSGRWEVDEQFF. CDR3 DNA: TGTTCCAGCAGCGCGCGGACTAGCGGGAGGTGGGAGGTCGATGAGCAGTTCTTC.

This chain connects TRBV18 to TRBJ2-7; 11 nucleotides agree with TRBD2. Germline CDR1 reads KGHSH; CDR2 reads LQKENI. This CDR3 spans 16 amino acids. The ends lost 1 base at V and 6 bases at J; junction bases unmatched: 8. CDR3 sequence (DNA): TGTGCCAGCTCACCACAAGTAGCGGGGGGGCGCGGCGAGCAGTACTTC. Amino acid sequence: CASSPQVAGGRGEQYF.

The chain links TRBV5-1 to TRBJ2-7; TRBD1 might be the D (5 bases). V was cut by 2 bases and J by 1 base, with 7 bases left in between. There are 13 residues in the CDR3. Germline loops: CDR1 SGHRS, CDR2 YFSETQ. The CDR3 region is CASSFRVSYEQYF. The CDR3 nucleotides are TGCGCCAGCAGCTTCAGGGTATCCTACGAGCAGTACTTC.

The chain has TRBV6-1 and TRBJ2-3; no definite D call. Trimming took off 6 bases at V and 0 bases at J, with 10 bases between the two ends. Per germline, CDR1 MNHNS and CDR2 SASEGT. The CDR3 extends over 14 amino acids. CDR3 DNA: TGTGCCAGCAGGCAGGAACCTAGCACAGATACGCAGTATTTT. Its protein is CASRQEPSTDTQYF.

The gene calls are TRBV12-5 and TRBJ2-2, with D hard to call. V was trimmed by 3 bases and J by 5 bases, leaving 10 bases between them. Per the germline V gene, CDR1 is LGHNT and CDR2 is FRNRAP. The CDR3 has 14 residues. The CDR3 DNA follows: TGTGCTAGTGGTTTCGAGGTTGAAACCGGGGAGCTGTTTTTT. Amino acids: CASGFEVETGELFF.

V gene TRBV7-2 combines with J gene TRBJ2-1, with 11 bases lining up with TRBD2. J gave up 5 bases and V 2 bases, and 8 bases lay outside the gene matches. The CDR3 runs 17 residues. Per the germline V gene, CDR1 is SGHTA and CDR2 is FQGNSA. CDR3: CASSLSLAGGPHNEQFF. The CDR3 region has the DNA TGTGCCAGCAGCTTATCCTTAGCGGGAGGGCCGCACAATGAGCAGTTCTTC.

The CDR3 DNA sequence: TGTGCCAGCAGCCCAGATTACAGGGGAGTATATGGCTACACCTTC. Translated: CASSPDYRGVYGYTF. V usage is TRBV5-6 and J usage is TRBJ1-2; 7 bases fit TRBD1. Germline CDR1 and CDR2: SGHDT and YYEEEE. This CDR3 spans 15 amino acids. V lost 4 bases, J lost 5 bases, and 11 bases stayed unmatched. The complete variable domain, with remaining parts taken from reference TRBV5-6 and TRBJ1-2, reads DAGVTQSPTHLIKTRGQQVTLRCSPKSGHDTVSWYQQALGQGPQFIFQYYEEEERQRGNFPDRFSGHQFPNYSSELNVNALLLGDSALYLCASSPDYRGVYGYTFGSGTRLTVV.

V usage is TRBV6-1 and J usage is TRBJ1-2; D is uncertain. This CDR3 has 12 residues. CDR1 is MNHNS, CDR2 SASEGT, per germline. Trimming took 7 bases from V and 5 from J, leaving 11 bases between them. CDR3 protein: CASTLGAYGYTF. Here the CDR3 DNA reads TGTGCCAGCACTCTGGGAGCTTATGGCTACACCTTC.

This clone occurred a few times. The rearrangement joins TRBV5-6 to TRBJ1-1, with D possibly matching TRBD1 (5 bases). CDR3 size: 13 residues. From germline, CDR1 is SGHDT and CDR2 YYEEEE. Trimming took off 4 bases at V and 5 bases at J, with 12 bases between the two ends. This CDR3 reads CASSVTGGTEAFF. The CDR3 nucleotides are TGTGCCAGCAGCGTAACAGGTGGGACTGAAGCTTTCTTT. The full variable domain, with the rest looked up from reference TRBV5-6 and TRBJ1-1, is DAGVTQSPTHLIKTRGQQVTLRCSPKSGHDTVSWYQQALGQGPQFIFQYYEEEERQRGNFPDRFSGHQFPNYSSELNVNALLLGDSALYLCASSVTGGTEAFFGQGTRLTVV.

The V call is TRBV15, the J call TRBJ2-1; maybe TRBD2 (5 bases). Germline V gene lookup returns CDR1 LNHNV and CDR2 YYDKDF (reference sequence). V lost 4 bases and J 2 bases, leaving 9 bases between the germline ends. CDR3 length equals 14 residues. CDR3 in DNA: TGTGCCACCAGCATCGGGAATCCCTACAATGAGCAGTTCTTC. Translated: CATSIGNPYNEQFF.

The chain joins TRBV5-4 to TRBJ2-7; 10 bases map to TRBD2. The CDR3 runs 14 residues. V gave up 2 bases and J gave up 3 bases; unmatched junction bases: 2. CDR1 is SGHNT and CDR2 is YYREEE in the germline V gene (reference sequence). The CDR3 region is CASSLTSGDYEQYF. The CDR3 region has the DNA TGTGCCAGCAGCTTAACTAGCGGGGACTACGAGCAGTACTTC.

CDR3 sequence reads: CASKHRTGTTNTGELFF. The CDR3 DNA sequence: TGTGCCAGTAAGCATCGGACAGGGACAACGAACACCGGGGAGCTGTTTTTT. The chain uses TRBV19 and TRBJ2-2; 8 nucleotides align to TRBD1. J gave up 0 bases and V 7 bases, and 10 bases lay outside the gene matches. This CDR3 comprises 17 residues. CDR1 and CDR2 from the germline V gene are LNHDA and SQIVND (reference sequence).

V is TRBV15 and J is TRBJ2-7, with 8 bases aligning to TRBD2. The V gene end was trimmed by 1 base and the J gene end by 3 bases; junction bases not matched to a gene: 14. The CDR3 spans 18 residues. Germline V lookup: CDR1 LNHNV, CDR2 YYDKDF (reference sequence). DNA of the CDR3: TGTGCCACCAGCAGAGCCTCCCGTCTTAGCGGGACACTCTACGAGCAGTACTTC. Translated, it gives CATSRASRLSGTLYEQYF. Looking up the rest from reference TRBV15 and TRBJ2-7 gives the full variable domain: DAMVIQNPRYQVTQFGKPVTLSCSQTLNHNVMYWYQQKSSQAPKLLFHYYDKDFNNEADTPDNFQSRRPNTSFCFLDIRSPGLGDTAMYLCATSRASRLSGTLYEQYFGPGTRLTVT.

The CDR3 sequence: CASSLGGPIPQGYTF. The CDR3 bases are TGTGCCAGCAGCCTAGGGGGTCCTATACCCCAAGGCTACACCTTC. The chain employs TRBV7-3 and TRBJ1-2, with D maybe TRBD1 (6 bases). CDR3 length: 15 residues. V was pared by 5 bases and J by 8 bases, with 21 bases between. Germline V CDR1 and CDR2: SGHTA, FQGTGA.

The rearrangement joins TRBV11-1 to TRBJ2-3; 10 bases line up with TRBD2. Trimming cost V 1 base and J 5 bases; bases outside gene matches: 12. Germline V gene data show CDR1 as SGHAT and CDR2 as FQDESV (reference sequence). There are 18 residues in the CDR3. The CDR3 protein is CASSLVASGGLHLDTQYF. The CDR3, as DNA: TGTGCCAGCAGCTTAGTCGCTAGCGGGGGATTACACCTAGATACGCAGTATTTT. Combining the CDR3 with reference TRBV11-1 and TRBJ2-3 gives the whole variable domain EAEVAQSPRYKITEKSQAVAFWCDPISGHATLYWYRQILGQGPELLVQFQDESVVDDSQLPKDRFSAERLKGVDSTLKIQPAELGDSAMYLCASSLVASGGLHLDTQYFGPGTRLTVL.

This rearrangement joins TRBV27 to TRBJ2-3; no firm D call. The CDR3 has 17 amino acids. V lost 1 base to trimming and J lost 2 bases, with 16 bases between them. Looked up from germline, CDR1 is MNHEY and CDR2 is SMNVEV (reference sequence). This CDR3 reads CASSLLQVSANTDTQYF. Written as DNA, the CDR3 is TGTGCCAGCAGTTTATTGCAGGTCTCGGCCAACACAGATACGCAGTATTTT.

The chain couples TRBV7-8 to TRBJ2-7, with TRBD1 as a possible D gene (6 bases). Looked up from germline, CDR1 is SGHVS and CDR2 is FQNEAQ. This CDR3 contains 15 residues. Deletions cut 1 base from V and 2 bases from J, with 12 bases between. The CDR3, as DNA: TGTGCCAGCAGCTTAGGCACAGGGCCCACCTACGAGCAGTACTTC. As protein: CASSLGTGPTYEQYF. The full variable domain, completed using reference TRBV7-8 and TRBJ2-7, is GAGVSQSPRYKVAKRGQDVALRCDPISGHVSLFWYQQALGQGPEFLTYFQNEAQLDKSGLPSDRFFAERPEGSVSTLKIQRTQQEDSAVYLCASSLGTGPTYEQYFGPGTRLTVT.

The gene calls are TRBV18 and TRBJ1-5; maybe TRBD1 (6 bases). This CDR3 has 21 residues. Germline values: CDR1 KGHSH, CDR2 LQKENI. The ends were cut back, 2 bases at V and 3 bases at J, with 29 bases in the middle. CDR3 sequence: CASSPNVSGRSGVVANQPQHF. The CDR3 nucleotides read TGTGCCAGCTCACCAAATGTGTCAGGACGGTCAGGGGTGGTGGCCAATCAGCCCCAGCATTTT.